This T cell receptor beta chain comes out of a study of cytotoxic CD8 clonotypes in ibrutinib-treated CLL. Study observations and caveats: Among the clonotypes, public ones were uncommon and contracted or held stable on treatment.

The CDR3 length is 12 residues. Per the germline V gene, CDR1 is GTSNPN and CDR2 is SVGIG (reference sequence). The V end lost 2 bases, the J end lost 5 bases, and 9 bases lay between the germline ends. TCRdb's table, derived via immunoSEQ multiplex PCR, lists solely in-frame clones and lacks some. This sample has roughly 220,000 clones, with 60% to 80% found just once. About this clone: Its antigen is currently unknown.

Material: PBMCs, obtained after 12 months of ibrutinib treatment. The chain couples TRBV30 to TRBJ1-2; D unclear. This TCR derives from a human donor with chronic lymphocytic leukemia. CDR3 in amino acids: CAWSKERYGYTF. The CDR3 DNA follows: TGTGCCTGGAGTAAGGAGCGGTATGGCTACACCTTC.